A single sample gave rise to the 17 T cell receptor beta chains below, sequenced in a study of T-cell reconstitution after alpha-beta-depleted transplantation in children. For TCRbeta, the library was prepared with unique molecular identifiers. TCRdb fed the PCR reads into MiXCR, producing one record per CDR3 protein. The table lists about 210,000 distinct CDR3 sequences, around a sixth of them singletons. Sequencing was performed on PBMCs, mostly from graft donor cells, taken 360 days after TCRalphabeta/CD19-depleted stem cell transplant. These receptor sequences come from a male patient aged 2-10 years who had a stem cell transplant for acute lymphoblastic leukemia, so the T cells may come from the graft donor.

V usage is TRBV5-6 and J usage is TRBJ2-1, with D possibly being TRBD2 (7 bases). The V end lost 4 bases, the J end lost 4 bases, and 24 bases lay between the germline ends. The CDR3 contains 18 residues. Per germline, CDR1 SGHDT and CDR2 YYEEEE. The CDR3 loop reads CASSLTVGQTGGYNEQFF. In DNA, the CDR3 is TGTGCCAGCAGCCTAACTGTTGGACAGACCGGGGGGTACAATGAGCAGTTCTTC.

The chain combines TRBV5-1 with TRBJ2-3; D possibly corresponds to TRBD2 (7 bases). The germline CDR1 and CDR2 sequences are SGHRS and YFSETQ. V lost 3 bases to trimming and J lost 2 bases, with 16 bases between them. The CDR3 extends over 16 amino acids. DNA for the CDR3: TGCGCCAGCAGCTCCCTTGGGGGGGGCTACACAGATACGCAGTATTTT. Translating gives CASSSLGGGYTDTQYF. The whole variable domain, remainder taken from reference TRBV5-1 and TRBJ2-3, is KAGVTQTPRYLIKTRGQQVTLSCSPISGHRSVSWYQQTPGQGLQFLFEYFSETQRNKGNFPGRFSGRQFSNSRSEMNVSTLELGDSALYLCASSSLGGGYTDTQYFGPGTRLTVL.

This chain joins TRBV10-3 and TRBJ1-5, with 8 nucleotides matching TRBD1. J was trimmed by 1 base and V by 3 bases; bases with no gene match: 5. This CDR3 comprises 16 residues. Germline values: CDR1 ENHRY, CDR2 SYGVKD. DNA for the CDR3: TGTGCCATCAGTGAACGACAGGGGCTAAGCAATCAGCCCCAGCATTTT. Translated, it gives CAISERQGLSNQPQHF.

The chain recombines TRBV5-1 with TRBJ1-4; D gene uncertain. V shed 4 bases and J shed 8 bases, with 15 bases lying between them. The germline gives CDR1 SGHRS, CDR2 YFSETQ. This CDR3 spans 14 amino acids. Here the CDR3 reads CASSAAGVWEKLFF. DNA of the CDR3: TGCGCCAGCAGCGCCGCCGGTGTTTGGGAAAAACTGTTTTTT.

J is TRBJ2-3 and V is TRBV6-1; D unresolved. The germline CDR1 and CDR2 sequences are MNHNS and SASEGT. Between the trimmed V and J ends, which lost 5 bases and 2 bases, there was a span of 5 bases. CDR3 length equals 12 residues. The CDR3 is CASSKTTDTQYF. The CDR3 DNA is TGTGCCAGCAGTAAGACCACAGATACGCAGTATTTT.

This clonotype was detected a few times. This chain uses TRBV2 with TRBJ2-3; D may be TRBD1 (6 bases). The CDR3 has 14 amino acids. Germline lookup yields CDR1 SNHLY and CDR2 FYNNEI. Between the trimmed V and J ends, which lost 7 bases and 2 bases, there was a span of 13 bases. In nucleotides, the CDR3 is TGTGCCAGCACCCGGGACACCTTCACAGATACGCAGTATTTT. Amino acid sequence: CASTRDTFTDTQYF.

This clonotype was counted between two and nine times. The chain uses TRBV6-1 and TRBJ1-1; D is perhaps TRBD1 (6 bases). The V end lost 5 bases, the J end lost 5 bases, and 15 bases lay between the germline ends. This CDR3 region has 14 residues. Looked up from germline, CDR1 is MNHNS and CDR2 is SASEGT. CDR3 amino acids: CASSLLDSTTEAFF. The DNA of the CDR3 is TGTGCCAGCAGTCTCCTGGACAGCACAACTGAAGCTTTCTTT.

This clonotype was seen more than once but under ten times. This chain joins TRBV27 and TRBJ1-1; D uncertain. Per the germline V gene, CDR1 is MNHEY and CDR2 is SMNVEV (reference sequence). The V gene lost 6 bases and the J gene lost 1 base, with 12 bases spanning the gap. The CDR3 has 14 amino acids. The CDR3 nucleotides are TGTGCCAGCAGATGGACGGATCGGAACACTGAAGCTTTCTTT. Its protein product is CASRWTDRNTEAFF.

This clonotype has just a few counts. The chain is built from TRBV10-2 and TRBJ1-5, with 10 bases identical to TRBD1. Germline V gene lookup returns CDR1 WSHSY and CDR2 SAAADI. The ends lost 7 bases at V and 2 bases at J; junction bases unmatched: 14. This CDR3 region has 18 residues. DNA of the CDR3: TGCGCCAGCACCCAGGGGGACAGGGGTTGGAAGGGCAATCAGCCCCAGCATTTT. Translated, it gives CASTQGDRGWKGNQPQHF.

This clonotype appeared many times. V is TRBV5-6 and J is TRBJ2-2; D uncertain. Germline V CDR1 and CDR2: SGHDT, YYEEEE. This CDR3 is 14 amino acids long. V gave up 0 bases and J gave up 1 base, with 4 bases separating them. The CDR3 sequence: CASSLGRNTGELFF. DNA of the CDR3: TGTGCCAGCAGCTTGGGGCGGAACACCGGGGAGCTGTTTTTT.

CDR3 loop: CSASSGSYEYEQYF. The CDR3 DNA follows: TGCAGTGCTTCTAGCGGGAGTTATGAGTACGAGCAGTACTTC. The V gene is TRBV20-1, the J gene TRBJ2-7; 10 positions agree with TRBD2. The CDR3 loop spans 14 amino acids. The V gene's germline CDR1 is DFQATT and CDR2 SNEGSKA (reference sequence). J lost 4 bases, V lost 5 bases, and 8 bases had no gene match.

This chain links TRBV6-2 or TRBV6-3 with TRBJ2-6; 7 bases fit TRBD1. The CDR3 extends over 18 amino acids. The junction had 11 bases not matched to a gene; V was cut back by 6 bases and J by 0 bases. Germline lookup yields CDR1 MNHEY and CDR2 SVGEGT. The CDR3 here is CASRPRWDRFSGANVLTF. Here the CDR3 DNA reads TGTGCCAGCAGACCCAGGTGGGACAGATTCTCTGGGGCCAACGTCCTGACTTTC.

V is TRBV20-1 and J is TRBJ2-1; no definite D call. Germline V CDR1 and CDR2: DFQATT, SNEGSKA (reference sequence). The CDR3 has 11 residues. V gave up 2 bases and J gave up 5 bases, with 4 bases separating them. The CDR3 coding sequence is TGCAGTGCTAGACAGGACAATGAGCAGTTCTTC. It codes for CSARQDNEQFF.

This clonotype was seen only a few times. The chain is built from TRBV12-3 or TRBV12-4 and TRBJ2-7; 8 bases are shared with TRBD1. The CDR3 extends over 15 amino acids. Trimming cost V 6 bases and J 1 base; bases outside gene matches: 8. The CDR3 bases are TGTGCCAGCAGGGCCGCCGGGACAGGTTCCTACGAGCAGTACTTC. Translating it yields CASRAAGTGSYEQYF.

The V gene is TRBV2, the J gene TRBJ1-4; D is possibly TRBD1 (5 bases). The V gene's germline CDR1 is SNHLY and CDR2 FYNNEI. This CDR3 spans 17 amino acids. V was pared by 3 bases and J by 0 bases, with 14 bases between. The CDR3 coding sequence is TGTGCCAGCAGTGACTTAGGGACCTATGCAACTAATGAAAAACTGTTTTTT. This codes for CASSDLGTYATNEKLFF.

The chain employs TRBV10-2 and TRBJ2-3; a possible D gene is TRBD2 (6 bases). V dropped 6 bases and J dropped 0 bases, with 10 bases sitting between them. CDR1 and CDR2 (germline): WSHSY, SAAADI. The CDR3 runs 14 residues. The CDR3 reads CASREGHSTDTQYF. DNA for the CDR3: TGCGCCAGCAGGGAGGGCCACAGCACAGATACGCAGTATTTT.

This clonotype was seen only a few times. This chain joins TRBV11-1 and TRBJ2-7; D uncertain. Germline CDR1 reads SGHAT; CDR2 reads FQDESV (reference sequence). The CDR3 is 13 residues long. Deletions cut 3 bases from V and 3 bases from J, with 9 bases between. The CDR3 DNA reads TGTGCCAGCAGCTTCGACCTGGGCTACGAGCAGTACTTC. Translated: CASSFDLGYEQYF.